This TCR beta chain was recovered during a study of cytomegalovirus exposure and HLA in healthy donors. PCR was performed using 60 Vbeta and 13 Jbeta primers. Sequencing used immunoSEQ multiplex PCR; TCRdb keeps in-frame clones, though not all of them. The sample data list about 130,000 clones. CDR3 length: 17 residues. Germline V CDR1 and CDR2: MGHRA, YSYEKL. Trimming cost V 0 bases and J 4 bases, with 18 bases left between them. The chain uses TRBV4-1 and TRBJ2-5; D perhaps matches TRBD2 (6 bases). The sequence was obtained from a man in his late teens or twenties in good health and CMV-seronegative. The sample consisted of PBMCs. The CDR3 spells CASSQDRGLVEGETQYF. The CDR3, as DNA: TGCGCCAGCAGCCAAGATAGGGGACTCGTGGAGGGAGAGACCCAGTACTTC.